The 27 T cell receptor beta chains below come from one sample, sequenced in a study of blood T cell repertoires in COVID-19 (dated by TCRdb to about 2020). Library preparation employed the immunoSEQ multiplex PCR assay. The source is immuneACCESS, and TCRdb retained only in-frame sequences with V and J called. Part of the clones is not carried over; for the studies checked, unresolved V genes explain less than half of this, and the remainder is unexplained. Counted in this sample were more than 110,000 clones; 75% to 85% of them appeared once. Jointly, the top ten make up 3.5% to 5.5% of the sample. Material for sequencing was peripheral blood. The receptors come from an elderly woman with active or convalescent COVID-19.

This sequence joins TRBV30 and TRBJ1-1, with a possible D match to TRBD1 (5 bases). The CDR3 contains 13 residues. V lost 5 bases and J lost 4, with 14 bases in between. Germline V CDR1 and CDR2: GTSNPN, SVGIG (reference sequence). The CDR3 loop is CAWGWDSGTEAFF. In DNA form, the CDR3 reads TGTGCCTGGGGATGGGACTCCGGCACTGAAGCTTTCTTT.

This clone occurred a few times. The chain recombines TRBV18 with TRBJ1-2; D possibly corresponds to TRBD1 (6 bases). CDR1 and CDR2 (germline): KGHSH, LQKENI. V shed 2 bases and J shed 3 bases, with 13 bases lying between them. This CDR3 region has 15 residues. The CDR3 coding sequence is TGTGCCAGCTCACCAAGTTTACAGGGTGACTATGGCTACACCTTC. Its translation is CASSPSLQGDYGYTF. Variable domain in full (rest from reference TRBV18 and TRBJ1-2): NAGVMQNPRHLVRRRGQEARLRCSPMKGHSHVYWYRQLPEEGLKFMVYLQKENIIDESGMPKERFSAEFPKEGPSILRIQQVVRGDSAAYFCASSPSLQGDYGYTFGSGTRLTVV.

The chain joins TRBV15 to TRBJ1-1; D is perhaps TRBD1 (5 bases). Trimming cost V 0 bases and J 12 bases, with 11 bases left between them. The length of the CDR3 is 12 residues. Germline V gives CDR1 LNHNV, CDR2 YYDKDF (reference sequence). The CDR3 spells CATSRDSAGTFF. CDR3 in DNA: TGTGCCACCAGCAGAGATAGTGCAGGGACTTTCTTT. Looking up the rest from reference TRBV15 and TRBJ1-1 gives the full variable domain: DAMVIQNPRYQVTQFGKPVTLSCSQTLNHNVMYWYQQKSSQAPKLLFHYYDKDFNNEADTPDNFQSRRPNTSFCFLDIRSPGLGDTAMYLCATSRDSAGTFFGQGTRLTVV.

The chain carries TRBV2 and TRBJ2-5; D is perhaps TRBD2 (6 bases). The CDR3 sequence is 13 residues long. Trimming shortened V by 7 bases and J by 3 bases, and 12 bases separated the two germline ends. CDR1 and CDR2 (germline): SNHLY, FYNNEI. The CDR3 region is CASNGGVKETQYF. The CDR3 region has the DNA TGTGCCAGCAATGGCGGGGTGAAAGAGACCCAGTACTTC.

The rearrangement links TRBV9 to TRBJ1-4; 9 positions agree with TRBD1. CDR1 SGDLS and CDR2 YYNGEE come from the germline V gene. CDR3 length: 17 amino acids. V shed 3 bases, J shed 0 bases, and the junction held 6 bases outside the gene matches. The CDR3, as DNA: TGTGCCAGCAGCGAGACAGGGGGATTTGCAACTAATGAAAAACTGTTTTTT. This encodes CASSETGGFATNEKLFF.

This chain uses TRBV6-5 with TRBJ2-7; D might be TRBD1 (6 bases). The V end was cut by 2 bases, the J end by 7 bases, with 15 bases between. CDR3 length: 14 amino acids. Germline CDR1 is MNHEY and CDR2 is SVGAGI. The CDR3 spells CASSYGQARGEQYF. CDR3 sequence (DNA): TGTGCCAGCAGTTACGGGCAGGCTAGGGGGGAGCAGTACTTC.

This clone has ten or more counts. The V call is TRBV19, the J call TRBJ1-2; 8 bases match TRBD1. V was clipped by 5 bases and J by 3 bases; unmatched bases: 8. The CDR3 length is 15 residues. Germline assignment: CDR1 LNHDA and CDR2 SQIVND (reference sequence). CDR3 in amino acids: CASSLTGGKDYGYTF. CDR3 bases: TGTGCCAGTAGTCTCACAGGGGGTAAGGACTATGGCTACACCTTC.

The chain uses TRBV19 and TRBJ2-3; weak D call: TRBD1 (7 bases). The CDR3 is 15 amino acids. Trimming shortened V by 3 bases and J by 1 base, and 11 bases separated the two germline ends. CDR1 LNHDA and CDR2 SQIVND come from the germline V gene (reference sequence). The CDR3 here is CASSIQGGGTDTQYF. The CDR3, as DNA: TGTGCCAGTAGTATTCAGGGGGGCGGCACAGATACGCAGTATTTT.

This clone was recorded only once. The gene calls are TRBV9 and TRBJ2-2; TRBD1 might be the D (5 bases). V lost 3 bases and J 0 bases, leaving 9 bases between the germline ends. In germline, CDR1 is SGDLS, CDR2 YYNGEE. The CDR3 has 15 residues. CDR3 region: CASSALDTNTGELFF. The CDR3 DNA follows: TGTGCCAGCAGCGCACTGGACACGAACACCGGGGAGCTGTTTTTT.

The rearrangement links TRBV2 to TRBJ1-4; D remains ambiguous. Trimming took 4 bases from V and 3 from J, leaving 12 bases between them. Germline V gene lookup returns CDR1 SNHLY and CDR2 FYNNEI. This CDR3 comprises 15 residues. CDR3 protein: CASSAVGLANEKLFF. The CDR3 nucleotides are TGTGCCAGCAGTGCAGTTGGGCTTGCTAATGAAAAACTGTTTTTT.

The V gene is TRBV9, the J gene TRBJ1-2; TRBD1 matches 7 bases. J was trimmed by 3 bases and V by 4 bases; bases with no gene match: 9. This CDR3 has 15 amino acids. CDR1 is SGDLS and CDR2 is YYNGEE in the germline V gene. This chain's CDR3 is CASSSETQGDYGYTF. As DNA, the CDR3 is TGTGCCAGCAGCTCTGAAACCCAGGGGGACTATGGCTACACCTTC.

V and J are TRBV19 and TRBJ1-1; D may be TRBD1 (6 bases). Deletions cut 5 bases from V and 1 base from J, with 14 bases between. The CDR3 is made up of 15 amino acids. The germline gives CDR1 LNHDA, CDR2 SQIVND (reference sequence). CDR3 nucleotides: TGTGCCAGTAGTTCCAGGGGAGACGCGAACACTGAAGCTTTCTTT. This sequence encodes CASSSRGDANTEAFF. Drawing the rest from reference TRBV19 and TRBJ1-1, the complete variable domain is DGGITQSPKYLFRKEGQNVTLSCEQNLNHDAMYWYRQDPGQGLRLIYYSQIVNDFQKGDIAEGYSVSREKKESFPLTVTSAQKNPTAFYLCASSSRGDANTEAFFGQGTRLTVV.

The chain is built from TRBV11-2 and TRBJ1-2; tentatively, D is TRBD1 (5 bases). V was trimmed by 5 bases and J by 4 bases, leaving 8 bases between them. The CDR3 runs 12 residues. Germline V gene sequence: CDR1 SGHAT, CDR2 FQNNGV. CDR3 sequence reads: CASSPGGYGYTF. CDR3 nucleotide sequence: TGTGCCAGCAGCCCCGGGGGCTATGGCTACACCTTC.

The chain has TRBV28 and TRBJ2-1; D might be TRBD2 (7 bases). The CDR3 consists of 12 residues. V lost 6 bases, J lost 8 bases, and 11 bases lay in between. CDR1 is MDHEN and CDR2 is SYDVKM in the germline V gene. CDR3 bases: TGTGCCAGCAGGGGGGGGCCCTATGAGCAGTTCTTC. Its translation: CASRGGPYEQFF.

The chain carries TRBV1 and TRBJ2-5; the DNA was not used to check the table's D call, TRBD1. TRBV1 is a recognized pseudogene. The CDR3 runs 13 residues. CDR3 DNA sequence: TGCACCAGCAGCCAGGGACAGGAAGAGACCCAGTACTTC. This encodes CTSSQGQEETQYF.

The chain has TRBV4-2 and TRBJ2-3; the match to TRBD2 covers 11 bases. There are 19 residues in the CDR3. V dropped 0 bases and J dropped 0; count of bases not matched to a gene: 8. Germline V gives CDR1 LGHNA, CDR2 YNFKEQ. The CDR3 spells CASSQDRGLAERSTDTQYF. The CDR3 DNA follows: TGTGCCAGCAGCCAAGATAGGGGACTAGCGGAAAGGAGCACAGATACGCAGTATTTT.

The rearrangement links TRBV15 to TRBJ2-1; D gene uncertain. Looked up from germline, CDR1 is LNHNV and CDR2 is YYDKDF (reference sequence). Trimming pared 5 bases from V and 5 bases from J, leaving 7 bases between. The CDR3 is 12 amino acids. The CDR3 is CATSGTHNEQFF. In DNA form, the CDR3 reads TGTGCCACCAGCGGTACTCACAATGAGCAGTTCTTC.

This chain connects TRBV28 to TRBJ1-1; no clear D gene. The CDR3 covers 13 residues. The germline gives CDR1 MDHEN, CDR2 SYDVKM. V shed 4 bases and J shed 7 bases, with 13 bases lying between them. This CDR3 reads CASSSGSRGEAFF. As DNA, the CDR3 is TGTGCCAGCAGTTCCGGGTCTCGGGGTGAAGCTTTCTTT.

The chain has TRBV19 and TRBJ1-1; 12 nucleotides agree with TRBD1. This CDR3 has 14 residues. Germline V lookup: CDR1 LNHDA, CDR2 SQIVND (reference sequence). The junction had 5 bases not matched to a gene; V was cut back by 7 bases and J by 5 bases. This chain's CDR3 is CASIRDRGLTEAFF. The CDR3 bases are TGTGCCAGTATCAGGGACAGGGGGCTAACTGAAGCTTTCTTT.

This clone was recorded only once. This sequence joins TRBV19 and TRBJ1-1; the D gene is possibly TRBD1 (5 bases). V was shortened by 3 bases and J by 5 bases, with 13 bases between the two germline ends. Germline CDR1 is LNHDA and CDR2 is SQIVND (reference sequence). This CDR3 is 14 amino acids long. The CDR3 reads CASSMAGARTEAFF. The CDR3 region has the DNA TGTGCCAGTAGTATGGCTGGGGCCAGGACTGAAGCTTTCTTT. Full variable domain (rest looked up from reference TRBV19 and TRBJ1-1): DGGITQSPKYLFRKEGQNVTLSCEQNLNHDAMYWYRQDPGQGLRLIYYSQIVNDFQKGDIAEGYSVSREKKESFPLTVTSAQKNPTAFYLCASSMAGARTEAFFGQGTRLTVV.

The sample holds a few counts of this clone. The rearrangement uses TRBV20-1 and TRBJ2-2, with D possibly matching TRBD2 (6 bases). The CDR3 is 14 amino acids. Looked up from germline, CDR1 is DFQATT and CDR2 is SNEGSKA (reference sequence). The V gene lost 3 bases and the J gene lost 6 bases, with 14 bases spanning the gap. CDR3 in DNA: TGCAGTGCTAGTCGCGGGGTGGGGGCCGGGGAGCTGTTTTTT. It translates to CSASRGVGAGELFF.

V and J are TRBV7-9 and TRBJ1-1; a weak D match, TRBD1 (6 bases). Germline V gives CDR1 SEHNR, CDR2 FQNEAQ (reference sequence). Trimming took off 5 bases at V and 8 bases at J, with 15 bases between the two ends. The CDR3 runs 13 residues. CDR3: CASSRTGQREAFF. In DNA, the CDR3 is TGTGCCAGCAGCCGAACCGGACAGAGAGAAGCTTTCTTT. Supplemented by reference TRBV7-9 and TRBJ1-1, the full variable domain reads DTGVSQNPRHKITKRGQNVTFRCDPISEHNRLYWYRQTLGQGPEFLTYFQNEAQLEKSRLLSDRFSAERPKGSFSTLEIQRTEQGDSAMYLCASSRTGQREAFFGQGTRLTVV.

The genes are TRBV19 and TRBJ1-5, with 8 bases that match TRBD1. V was clipped by 4 bases and J by 1 base; unmatched bases: 6. Looked up from germline, CDR1 is LNHDA and CDR2 is SQIVND (reference sequence). This CDR3 is 16 amino acids long. The CDR3 protein is CASSTTGGGSNQPQHF. As DNA, the CDR3 is TGTGCCAGTAGTACTACAGGGGGAGGGAGCAATCAGCCCCAGCATTTT.

Of note for this clone: At the DNA level, this CDR3 is encoded by other sequences in the same sample as well. V gene TRBV19 combines with J gene TRBJ1-5; TRBD1 matches 7 bases. The V gene's germline CDR1 is LNHDA and CDR2 SQIVND (reference sequence). Trimming at V came to 4 bases and at J to 0 bases, leaving 3 bases not matched to a gene. This CDR3 spans 15 amino acids. The CDR3 is CASSTTGNSNQPQHF. The CDR3 DNA is TGTGCCAGTAGTACGACAGGGAATAGCAATCAGCCCCAGCATTTT.

The chain uses TRBV19 and TRBJ2-1, with D possibly being TRBD1 (6 bases). V gave up 4 bases and J gave up 6 bases, with 10 bases separating them. CDR3 length equals 13 residues. Germline values: CDR1 LNHDA, CDR2 SQIVND (reference sequence). CDR3 protein: CASSTRQVNEQFF. The CDR3 bases are TGTGCCAGTAGTACCAGACAGGTCAATGAGCAGTTCTTC.

V usage is TRBV18 and J usage is TRBJ2-7; D not certain. The germline CDR1 and CDR2 sequences are KGHSH and LQKENI. The CDR3 consists of 14 residues. Trimming cost V 4 bases and J 4 bases, with 14 bases left between them. The CDR3 here is CASSRRETRYEQYF. The CDR3, as DNA: TGTGCCAGCTCACGTCGAGAAACGAGGTACGAGCAGTACTTC.

This sequence joins TRBV25-1 and TRBJ1-1; 8 nucleotides match TRBD1. With 8 bases clipped from V and 5 bases from J, the junction kept 7 bases outside the gene matches. The CDR3 extends over 13 amino acids. Germline lookup yields CDR1 MGHDK and CDR2 SYGVNS. This CDR3 reads CASLGQGGTEAFF. Written as DNA, the CDR3 is TGTGCCAGCCTTGGACAGGGTGGGACTGAAGCTTTCTTT.